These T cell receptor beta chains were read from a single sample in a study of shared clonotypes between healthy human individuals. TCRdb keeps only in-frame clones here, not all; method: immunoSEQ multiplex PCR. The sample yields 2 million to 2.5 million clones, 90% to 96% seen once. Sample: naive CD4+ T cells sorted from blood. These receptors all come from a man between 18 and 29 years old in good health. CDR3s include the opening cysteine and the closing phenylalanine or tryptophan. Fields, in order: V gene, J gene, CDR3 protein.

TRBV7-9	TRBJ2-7	CASSLNGNSYEQYF
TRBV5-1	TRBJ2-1	CASSLSGGGAYNEQFF
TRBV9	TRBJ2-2	CASSAPLRWGGVNTGELFF
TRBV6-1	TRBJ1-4	CASSEGRAGEKLFF
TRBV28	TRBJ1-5	CASSLDREFLPQHF
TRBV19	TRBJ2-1	CASSTHGRVDNEQFF
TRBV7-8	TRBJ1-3	CASSTAGEVYGNTIYF
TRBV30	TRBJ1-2	CAWNPQEGYGYTF
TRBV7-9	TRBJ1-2	CASSLAGRLNYGYTF
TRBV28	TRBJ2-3	CASSLSKGTDTQYF
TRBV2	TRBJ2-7	CASSAGLSSYEQYF
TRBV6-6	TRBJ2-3	CASRTRQGGTDTQYF
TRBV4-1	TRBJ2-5	CASSQDGRSGVQETQYF
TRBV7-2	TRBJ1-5	CASSPGASEPQHF
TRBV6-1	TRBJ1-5	CASSDQDSNQPQHF
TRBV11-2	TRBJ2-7	CASLRDLQSEGQYF
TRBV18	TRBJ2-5	CASSSTGPGGETQYF
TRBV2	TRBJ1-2	CASSEREGSYGYTF
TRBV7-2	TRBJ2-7	CASSLESNEQYF
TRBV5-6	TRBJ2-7	CASSFQDEQYF
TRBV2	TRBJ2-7	CASGLGLAASYEQYF
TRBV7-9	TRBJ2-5	CASSKSGQGGLGTQYF
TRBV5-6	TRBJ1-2	CASSVGSNYGYTF
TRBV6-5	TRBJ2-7	CASRYSRTGTYEQYF
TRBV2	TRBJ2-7	CARATGRNAYEQYF
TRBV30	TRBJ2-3	CAWSGGQGSTDTQYF
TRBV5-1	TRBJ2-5	CASSLRPSGQETQYF
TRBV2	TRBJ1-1	CASSGDDTEAFF
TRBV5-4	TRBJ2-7	CASSLGGTKPSSYEQYF
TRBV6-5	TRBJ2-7	CASGKGFSYEQYF
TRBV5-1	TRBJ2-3	CASSLEGGADTQYF
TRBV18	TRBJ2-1	CASSPGLDRRSYNEQFF
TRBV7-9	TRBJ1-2	CASSLFAEDGYTF
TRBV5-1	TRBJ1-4	CASSLGQHANEKLFF
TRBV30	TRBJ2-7	CAWSVISDQQYF
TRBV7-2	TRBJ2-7	CASSLSYTYEQYF
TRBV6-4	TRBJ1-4	CASSPGGGEKLFF